This entry concerns a single T cell receptor (beta chain). Its matching antigen is unknown. The repertoire was sequenced with immunoSEQ multiplex PCR; TCRdb's copy has only in-frame clones and lacks some. Here the sample spans 150,000 to 200,000 clones, roughly 92% being singletons. The CDR3 covers 14 residues. The germline V gene has CDR1 LGHNT and CDR2 FRNRAP. The junction had 5 bases not matched to a gene; V was cut back by 5 bases and J by 3 bases. The data originate from a study of T cell responses to AZD1222 COVID-19 vaccine. Study as a whole: Second-dose groups at about 4 or about 12 weeks were pooled.

Broader study findings: Across the whole spike, CD4 TCRs peaked at regions 160-218 and 743-854. As reported, nearly half of all spike-specific TCRs target variant regions that are unmutated. After two AZD1222 doses, spike-specific TCR breadth and depth rose versus day 0.

The chain is built from TRBV12-5 and TRBJ2-7, with TRBD2 matching over 9 bases. This specimen consisted of peripheral blood, obtained on day 0 of AZD1222 vaccination. The receptor was derived from an adult in good health. The CDR3, as DNA: TGTGCTAGTGGTCTAGCGGGACTGAACTACGAGCAGTACTTC. Its translation: CASGLAGLNYEQYF.